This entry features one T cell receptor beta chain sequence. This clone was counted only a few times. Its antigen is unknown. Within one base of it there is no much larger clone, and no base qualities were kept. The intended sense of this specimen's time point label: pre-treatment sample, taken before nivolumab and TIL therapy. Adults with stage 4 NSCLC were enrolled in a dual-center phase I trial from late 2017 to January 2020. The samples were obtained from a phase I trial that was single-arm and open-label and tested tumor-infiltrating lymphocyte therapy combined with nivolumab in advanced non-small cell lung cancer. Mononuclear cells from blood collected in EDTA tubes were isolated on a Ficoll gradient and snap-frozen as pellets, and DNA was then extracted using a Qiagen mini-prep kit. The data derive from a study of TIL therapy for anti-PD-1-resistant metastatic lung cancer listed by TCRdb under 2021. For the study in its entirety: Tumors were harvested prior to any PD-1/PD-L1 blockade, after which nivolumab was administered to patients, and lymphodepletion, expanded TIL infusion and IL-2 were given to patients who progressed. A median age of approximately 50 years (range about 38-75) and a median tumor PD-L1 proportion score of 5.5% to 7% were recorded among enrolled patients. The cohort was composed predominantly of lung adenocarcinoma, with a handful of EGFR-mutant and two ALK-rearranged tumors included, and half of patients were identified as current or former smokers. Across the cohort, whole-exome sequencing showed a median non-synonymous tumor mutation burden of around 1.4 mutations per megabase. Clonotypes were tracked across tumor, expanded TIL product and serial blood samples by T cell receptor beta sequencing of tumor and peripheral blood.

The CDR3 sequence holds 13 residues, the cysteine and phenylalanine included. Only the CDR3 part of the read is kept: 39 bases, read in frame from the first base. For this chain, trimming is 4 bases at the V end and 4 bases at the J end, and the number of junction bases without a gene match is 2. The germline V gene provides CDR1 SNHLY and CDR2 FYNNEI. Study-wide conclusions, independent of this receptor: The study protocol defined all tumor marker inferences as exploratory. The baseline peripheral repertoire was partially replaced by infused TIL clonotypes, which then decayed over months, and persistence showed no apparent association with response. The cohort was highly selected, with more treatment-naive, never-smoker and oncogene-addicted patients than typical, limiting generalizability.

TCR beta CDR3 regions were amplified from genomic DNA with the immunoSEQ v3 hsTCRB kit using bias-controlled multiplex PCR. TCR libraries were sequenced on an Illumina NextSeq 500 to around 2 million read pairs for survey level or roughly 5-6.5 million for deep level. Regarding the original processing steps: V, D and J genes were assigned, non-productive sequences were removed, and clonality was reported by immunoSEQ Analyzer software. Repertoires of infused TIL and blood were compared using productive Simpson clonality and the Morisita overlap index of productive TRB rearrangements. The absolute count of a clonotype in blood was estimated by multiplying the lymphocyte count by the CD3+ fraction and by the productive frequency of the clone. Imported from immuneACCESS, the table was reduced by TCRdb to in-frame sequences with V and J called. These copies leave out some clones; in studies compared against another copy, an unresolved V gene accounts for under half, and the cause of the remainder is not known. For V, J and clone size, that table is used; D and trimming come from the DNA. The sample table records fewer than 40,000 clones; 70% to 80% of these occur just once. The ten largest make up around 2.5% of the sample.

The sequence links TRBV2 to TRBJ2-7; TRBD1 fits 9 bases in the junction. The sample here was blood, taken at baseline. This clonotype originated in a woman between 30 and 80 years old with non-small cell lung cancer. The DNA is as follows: TGTGCCAGCAGTGTAGGACAGGGGTACGAGCAGTACTTC. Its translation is CASSVGQGYEQYF.